This passage covers 2 T cell receptor beta chains from one sample sequenced in a study of blood T cell repertoires in COVID-19. Profiled with immunoSEQ multiplex PCR; TCRdb holds only in-frame clones, not every one. In the table there are approximately 300,000 clones, over 75% of which are singletons. What was sequenced was peripheral blood. The receptors come from a human donor with COVID-19, enrolled during active disease. The donor label of this sample is uncertain.

The chain recombines TRBV11-2 with TRBJ2-1, with 8 nucleotides matching TRBD2. The CDR3 consists of 21 residues. Germline V gene data show CDR1 as SGHAT and CDR2 as FQNNGV. V lost 7 bases and J lost 2; bases outside the gene matches: 25. CDR3 in DNA: TGTGCCAGCAATTTAAAGGGAAAGCGGGCGGGAGGCCCAGAGGCCTACAATGAGCAGTTCTTC. It codes for CASNLKGKRAGGPEAYNEQFF.

The V call is TRBV4-2, the J call TRBJ2-3, with 11 bases lining up with TRBD2. The V gene's germline CDR1 is LGHNA and CDR2 YNFKEQ. V was pared by 4 bases and J by 5 bases, with 2 bases of the junction left unmatched. This CDR3 comprises 14 residues. CDR3 in amino acids: CASSPGLAGDTQYF. The DNA for the CDR3 is TGTGCCAGCAGCCCAGGACTAGCGGGAGATACGCAGTATTTT.